Listed here are 29 T cell receptor beta chains from one sample, sequenced in a study of shared clonotypes between healthy human individuals. Clones were sequenced by immunoSEQ multiplex PCR, and TCRdb holds only the in-frame ones, with some missing. Of over 2 million clones listed, just under 95% are singletons. Sample: naive CD4+ T cells from PBMCs. As for subset: CD45RA+ positively selected. The receptors here all came from a man in his late teens or twenties in good health. Some clones in this sample may be carry-over from other donors' samples.

Comment on this clone: The same CDR3 arises from other DNA sequences in this sample as well. This chain links TRBV5-1 with TRBJ2-1; D not resolved. Germline CDR1 reads SGHRS; CDR2 reads YFSETQ. The CDR3 runs 13 residues. V shed 0 bases and J shed 2 bases, with 3 bases lying between them. CDR3 region: CASSLVPYNEQFF. The DNA for the CDR3 is TGCGCCAGCAGCTTGGTCCCCTACAATGAGCAGTTCTTC.

The chain employs TRBV9 and TRBJ1-2; TRBD1 matches 11 bases. V gave up 0 bases and J gave up 4 bases; unmatched junction bases: 11. Per germline, CDR1 SGDLS and CDR2 YYNGEE. The CDR3 runs to 18 residues. CDR3 residues: CASSVVTGWDRGTYGYTF. The CDR3 DNA follows: TGTGCCAGCAGCGTAGTAACGGGGTGGGACAGGGGGACCTATGGCTACACCTTC. Combining the CDR3 with reference TRBV9 and TRBJ1-2 gives the whole variable domain DSGVTQTPKHLITATGQRVTLRCSPRSGDLSVYWYQQSLDQGLQFLIQYYNGEERAKGNILERFSAQQFPDLHSELNLSSLELGDSALYFCASSVVTGWDRGTYGYTFGSGTRLTVV.

Points on this clone: Other DNA sequences from this sample encode an identical CDR3 as well. The V gene is TRBV6-6, the J gene TRBJ1-2; D is possibly TRBD1 (6 bases). The germline CDR1 and CDR2 sequences are MNHNY and SVGAGI (reference sequence). CDR3 length: 14 amino acids. V gave up 0 bases and J gave up 2 bases, with 7 bases separating them. In DNA, the CDR3 is TGTGCCAGCAGTTACTCGGGGGGCAACTATGGCTACACCTTC. This translates into CASSYSGGNYGYTF.

The V gene is TRBV11-2, the J gene TRBJ2-3, with a possible D match to TRBD2 (7 bases). Germline CDR1 reads SGHAT; CDR2 reads FQNNGV. The CDR3 covers 14 residues. Trimming removed 6 bases at V and 4 bases at J, with 14 bases between. CDR3 coding DNA: TGTGCCAGCAGTGGGGGCGGGAGCGCAGATACGCAGTATTTT. This encodes CASSGGGSADTQYF. Using reference TRBV11-2 and TRBJ2-3 for the parts outside the CDR3, the full variable domain is EAGVAQSPRYKIIEKRQSVAFWCNPISGHATLYWYQQILGQGPKLLIQFQNNGVVDDSQLPKDRFSAERLKGVDSTLKIQPAKLEDSAVYLCASSGGGSADTQYFGPGTRLTVL.

The CDR3 DNA sequence: TGTGCCAGCAGCTTGAGGCGCGGGTTTGGGTACGAGCAGTACTTC. This translates into CASSLRRGFGYEQYF. The chain carries TRBV11-2 and TRBJ2-7, with D perhaps TRBD2 (5 bases). Looked up from germline, CDR1 is SGHAT and CDR2 is FQNNGV. The CDR3 is made up of 15 amino acids. V dropped 3 bases and J dropped 4 bases, with 16 bases sitting between them.

Comment on this clone: One junction end disagrees with the germline gene, perhaps due to a read error. CDR3 in DNA: TGCGCCAGCAGCTTGGTTGGTAGCGGGAGGGCCTCCCACGAGCAGTACTTC. It encodes CASSLVGSGRASHEQYF. The chain carries TRBV5-1 and TRBJ2-7; 11 nucleotides align to TRBD2. Germline assignment: CDR1 SGHRS and CDR2 YFSETQ. The CDR3 runs to 17 residues.

The rearrangement uses TRBV9 and TRBJ1-6; 7 positions match TRBD1. The germline V gene has CDR1 SGDLS and CDR2 YYNGEE. The CDR3 spans 15 residues. The trim removed 0 bases at V and 4 bases at J, leaving 1 base unmatched. The CDR3 is CASSVDRGYNSPLHF. The CDR3 DNA sequence: TGTGCCAGCAGCGTAGACAGGGGTTATAATTCACCCCTCCACTTT. Filled out from reference TRBV9 and TRBJ1-6, the complete variable domain reads DSGVTQTPKHLITATGQRVTLRCSPRSGDLSVYWYQQSLDQGLQFLIQYYNGEERAKGNILERFSAQQFPDLHSELNLSSLELGDSALYFCASSVDRGYNSPLHFGNGTRLTVT.

The V gene is TRBV18, the J gene TRBJ1-4, with TRBD1 matching 10 bases. This CDR3 comprises 16 residues. The ends lost 5 bases at V and 3 bases at J; junction bases unmatched: 6. Germline CDR1 and CDR2: KGHSH and LQKENI. CDR3 protein: CASSTDRGPPNEKLFF. CDR3 nucleotides: TGTGCCAGCTCAACCGACAGGGGGCCTCCTAATGAAAAACTGTTTTTT.

The rearrangement joins TRBV10-3 to TRBJ1-2; D perhaps matches TRBD1 (5 bases). V shed 4 bases and J shed 7 bases, with 10 bases lying between them. The length of the CDR3 is 12 residues. Germline loops: CDR1 ENHRY, CDR2 SYGVKD. This CDR3 reads CAISVGTSGYTF. CDR3 bases: TGTGCCATCAGTGTCGGGACCAGTGGCTACACCTTC.

The chain joins TRBV7-3 to TRBJ1-1; no clear D. Germline V gene data show CDR1 as SGHTA and CDR2 as FQGTGA. V dropped 4 bases and J dropped 2 bases, with 8 bases sitting between them. This CDR3 region has 13 residues. CDR3 loop: CASSWMVNTEAFF. In DNA form, the CDR3 reads TGTGCCAGCAGCTGGATGGTAAACACTGAAGCTTTCTTT.

This sequence joins TRBV7-9 and TRBJ2-5; 7 positions match TRBD1. Germline V gene lookup returns CDR1 SEHNR and CDR2 FQNEAQ (reference sequence). V lost 5 bases, J lost 5 bases, and 14 bases stayed unmatched. This CDR3 has 16 amino acids. Here the CDR3 reads CASSLGVDRATETQYF. Here the CDR3 DNA reads TGTGCCAGCAGCCTAGGGGTAGACAGGGCGACGGAGACCCAGTACTTC.

Remarks on this clone: In the same sample, other DNA sequences code for this CDR3. CDR3 DNA sequence: TGTGCCAGCAGCTTAAGGCAGGGGGCCGGCGAGCAGTACTTC. This gives the protein CASSLRQGAGEQYF. The V gene is TRBV7-3, the J gene TRBJ2-7; TRBD1 agrees at 8 bases. CDR1 SGHTA and CDR2 FQGTGA come from the germline V gene. Losses at the gene ends were 1 base for V and 6 bases for J; bases not matched to a gene: 5. This CDR3 is built from 14 residues. Full variable domain (outside the CDR3, taken from reference TRBV7-3 and TRBJ2-7): GAGVSQTPSNKVTEKGKYVELRCDPISGHTALYWYRQSLGQGPEFLIYFQGTGAADDSGLPNDRFFAVRPEGSVSTLKIQRTERGDSAVYLCASSLRQGAGEQYFGPGTRLTVT.

The chain combines TRBV28 with TRBJ2-5, with 11 bases lining up with TRBD2. V gave up 5 bases and J gave up 1 base; unmatched junction bases: 6. CDR3 length: 16 residues. Germline V lookup: CDR1 MDHEN, CDR2 SYDVKM. The CDR3 DNA reads TGTGCCAGCAGTCCTTGGACTAGCGGGCGCCAAGAGACCCAGTACTTC. Its translation: CASSPWTSGRQETQYF.

The chain carries TRBV6-5 and TRBJ1-1; D gene unclear. V was trimmed by 3 bases and J by 0 bases, leaving 5 bases between them. Germline V CDR1 and CDR2: MNHEY, SVGAGI. CDR3 length equals 13 residues. This CDR3 is CASSYQMNTEAFF. The CDR3 coding sequence is TGTGCCAGCAGTTATCAAATGAACACTGAAGCTTTCTTT.

The rearrangement joins TRBV7-6 to TRBJ1-3; D remains unclear. CDR1 and CDR2 (germline): SGHVS, FNYEAQ. The V end was cut by 2 bases, the J end by 4 bases, with 12 bases between. The CDR3 is made up of 15 amino acids. CDR3 in DNA: TGTGCCAGCAGCTTAATTAAAGGGCAAGGAAACACCATATATTTT. Residues: CASSLIKGQGNTIYF.

V gene TRBV5-1 combines with J gene TRBJ2-3; weak D call: TRBD2 (6 bases). This CDR3 is 18 amino acids long. Trimming took 0 bases from V and 0 from J, leaving 17 bases between them. Germline V lookup: CDR1 SGHRS, CDR2 YFSETQ. The CDR3 DNA is TGCGCCAGCAGCTTGGATTCCGGGACTTTCCAAAGCACAGATACGCAGTATTTT. This codes for CASSLDSGTFQSTDTQYF. Combining the CDR3 with reference TRBV5-1 and TRBJ2-3 gives the whole variable domain KAGVTQTPRYLIKTRGQQVTLSCSPISGHRSVSWYQQTPGQGLQFLFEYFSETQRNKGNFPGRFSGRQFSNSRSEMNVSTLELGDSALYLCASSLDSGTFQSTDTQYFGPGTRLTVL.

The chain couples TRBV6-5 to TRBJ2-7, with 11 nucleotides matching TRBD1. V dropped 5 bases and J dropped 7; count of bases not matched to a gene: 10. From germline, CDR1 is MNHEY and CDR2 SVGAGI. This CDR3 is 15 amino acids long. CDR3 in amino acids: CASSRPGTGGGEQYF. Here the CDR3 DNA reads TGTGCCAGCAGTCGACCCGGGACAGGGGGTGGTGAGCAGTACTTC.

This clone is a singleton in its sample. The rearrangement joins TRBV5-1 to TRBJ2-7, with TRBD2 identical over 10 bases. This CDR3 contains 15 residues. V lost 2 bases to trimming and J lost 2 bases; unmatched junction nucleotides: 4. CDR1 SGHRS and CDR2 YFSETQ come from the germline V gene. For the CDR3, the DNA is TGCGCCAGCAGCTTTACTAGCGGGGAGACCTACGAGCAGTACTTC. It yields the protein CASSFTSGETYEQYF.

V usage is TRBV5-4 and J usage is TRBJ1-2, with no clear D. The V gene's germline CDR1 is SGHNT and CDR2 YYREEE (reference sequence). Trimming stripped 4 bases from V and 4 bases from J, with 17 bases between. This CDR3 contains 15 residues. Here the CDR3 DNA reads TGTGCCAGCAGCGGGTCCATAGCGTTCGGCTATGGCTACACCTTC. Amino acids: CASSGSIAFGYGYTF.

This chain uses TRBV7-8 with TRBJ1-4, with D uncertain. Trimming shortened V by 1 base and J by 0 bases, and 6 bases separated the two germline ends. CDR1 SGHVS and CDR2 FQNEAQ come from the germline V gene. CDR3 length equals 15 residues. In DNA, the CDR3 is TGTGCCAGCAGCTTAGTGGCGACAACTAATGAAAAACTGTTTTTT. It encodes CASSLVATTNEKLFF.

The chain combines TRBV9 with TRBJ2-7; D may be TRBD2 (6 bases). The CDR3 covers 14 residues. CDR1 and CDR2 (germline): SGDLS, YYNGEE. Trimming took 4 bases from V and 6 from J, leaving 17 bases between them. Here the CDR3 DNA reads TGTGCCAGCAGCTTCAGCCCCCGGGGACTCGAGCAGTACTTC. It translates to CASSFSPRGLEQYF.

This clone was picked up one time. The CDR3 region is CASSHPTSGSSYEQYF. CDR3 nucleotide sequence: TGTGCCAGCAGCCATCCGACTAGCGGGAGCTCCTACGAGCAGTACTTC. The chain carries TRBV4-2 and TRBJ2-7, with 12 bases aligning to TRBD2. CDR1 and CDR2 (germline): LGHNA, YNFKEQ. The CDR3 covers 16 residues. Losses at the gene ends were 3 bases for V and 0 bases for J; bases not matched to a gene: 3.

J is TRBJ1-5 and V is TRBV6-5, with D possibly being TRBD1 (6 bases). Between the trimmed V and J ends, which lost 5 bases and 2 bases, there was a span of 13 bases. The germline CDR1 and CDR2 sequences are MNHEY and SVGAGI. The CDR3 is 15 amino acids. The DNA of the CDR3 is TGTGCCAGCAGTCCACGGACAGTAGGCAATCAGCCCCAGCATTTT. The encoded protein is CASSPRTVGNQPQHF.

This chain connects TRBV4-2 to TRBJ2-7; 11 positions agree with TRBD2. V dropped 3 bases and J dropped 6; count of bases not matched to a gene: 10. The CDR3 is 16 residues long. The germline V gene has CDR1 LGHNA and CDR2 YNFKEQ. The CDR3 region has the DNA TGTGCCAGCAGCCAGATAGCGGGAGGGCCTTATGGCGAGCAGTACTTC. Its protein product is CASSQIAGGPYGEQYF.

The chain has TRBV12-5 and TRBJ2-3; 7 positions agree with TRBD1. This CDR3 region has 15 residues. CDR1 is LGHNT, CDR2 FRNRAP, per germline. Losses at the gene ends were 6 bases for V and 1 base for J; bases not matched to a gene: 7. In nucleotides, the CDR3 is TGTGCTAGTGGCCTGGGACAGATCGGCACAGATACGCAGTATTTT. It encodes CASGLGQIGTDTQYF. Variable domain in full (rest from reference TRBV12-5 and TRBJ2-3): DARVTQTPRHKVTEMGQEVTMRCQPILGHNTVFWYRQTMMQGLELLAYFRNRAPLDDSGMPKDRFSAEMPDATLATLKIQPSEPRDSAVYFCASGLGQIGTDTQYFGPGTRLTVL.

In its sample, this clone was seen a few times. This sample also contains other DNA sequences that code for the same CDR3. This sequence joins TRBV5-1 and TRBJ1-1, with D unresolved. Trimming removed 0 bases at V and 0 bases at J, with 6 bases between. CDR1 and CDR2 from the germline V gene are SGHRS and YFSETQ. The CDR3 is 14 amino acids. The CDR3 loop reads CASSLEPMNTEAFF. DNA for the CDR3: TGCGCCAGCAGCTTGGAACCCATGAACACTGAAGCTTTCTTT.

This clone was detected once. The chain combines TRBV7-2 with TRBJ2-4; 14 bases fit TRBD2. Trimming removed 0 bases from V and 2 bases from J; junction bases left unmatched: 9. CDR1 SGHTA and CDR2 FQGNSA come from the germline V gene. The CDR3 loop spans 20 amino acids. CDR3 loop: CASSLAGLAGARWPKNIQYF. In DNA, the CDR3 is TGTGCCAGCAGCTTAGCGGGACTAGCGGGGGCCCGGTGGCCCAAAAACATTCAGTACTTC.

In its sample, this clone was seen once. The rearrangement joins TRBV5-1 to TRBJ2-5, with TRBD2 matching over 7 bases. With 3 bases clipped from V and 3 bases from J, the junction kept 8 bases outside the gene matches. Germline CDR1 SGHRS, CDR2 YFSETQ. There are 15 residues in the CDR3. CDR3 DNA: TGCGCCAGCAGCTGGGGAGTCCGGGGGGAAGAGACCCAGTACTTC. Translated, it gives CASSWGVRGEETQYF.

This clone was picked up a small number of times. The rearrangement links TRBV5-1 to TRBJ1-1; D is possibly TRBD1 (6 bases). Germline V CDR1 and CDR2: SGHRS, YFSETQ. The CDR3 extends over 15 amino acids. Trimming pared 0 bases from V and 5 bases from J, leaving 14 bases between. As DNA, the CDR3 is TGCGCCAGCAGCTTGGGAGGGGGATCCCCAACTGAAGCTTTCTTT. Translated, it gives CASSLGGGSPTEAFF.